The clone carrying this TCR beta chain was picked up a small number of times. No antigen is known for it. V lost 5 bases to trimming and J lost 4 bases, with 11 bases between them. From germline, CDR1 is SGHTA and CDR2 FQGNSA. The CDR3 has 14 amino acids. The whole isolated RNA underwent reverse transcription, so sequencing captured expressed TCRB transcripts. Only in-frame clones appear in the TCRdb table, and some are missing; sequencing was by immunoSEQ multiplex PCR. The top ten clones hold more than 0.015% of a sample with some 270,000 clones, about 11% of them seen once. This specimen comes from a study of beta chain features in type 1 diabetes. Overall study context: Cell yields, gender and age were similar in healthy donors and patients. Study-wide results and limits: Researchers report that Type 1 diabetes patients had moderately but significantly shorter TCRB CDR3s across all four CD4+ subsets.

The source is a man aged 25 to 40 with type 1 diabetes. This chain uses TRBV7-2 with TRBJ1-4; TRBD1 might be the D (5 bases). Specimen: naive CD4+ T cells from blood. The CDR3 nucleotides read TGTGCCAGCAGCCCCGACAGTAGTAATGAAAAACTGTTTTTT. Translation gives CASSPDSSNEKLFF. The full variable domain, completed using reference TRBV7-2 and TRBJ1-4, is GAGVSQSPSNKVTEKGKDVELRCDPISGHTALYWYRQSLGQGLEFLIYFQGNSAPDKSGLPSDRFSAERTGGSVSTLTIQRTQQEDSAVYLCASSPDSSNEKLFFGSGTQLSVL.